This T cell receptor (beta chain) came from a study of T-cell reconstitution after alpha-beta-depleted transplantation in children. As it was prepared, the TCRbeta library received unique molecular identifiers. TCRdb re-analysed the PCR reads in MiXCR, keeping a single row per CDR3 protein. The sample consists of some 70,000 distinct CDR3 sequences, roughly 6.6% of them appearing once. The germline V and J ends were trimmed by 0 bases and 4 bases, with 10 bases remaining between them. The CDR3 length is 15 residues. Germline V gene lookup returns CDR1 MNHEY and CDR2 SVGAGI. The sequence was obtained from a human donor who donated a stem cell graft to a child with acute lymphoblastic leukemia. The sequencing used PBMCs from the stem cell graft donor, collected from the stem cell graft. The V gene is TRBV6-5, the J gene TRBJ1-3, with D possibly being TRBD1 (6 bases). In DNA form, the CDR3 reads TGTGCCAGCAGTTACTCGATGCAGGGGGGAAACACCATATATTTT. Translation gives CASSYSMQGGNTIYF.